The entry below describes one TCR beta chain. The CDR3 has 13 residues. Germline V gene lookup returns CDR1 SNHLY and CDR2 FYNNEI. V was cut by 6 bases and J by 4 bases, with 12 bases left in between. TCRdb's copy holds only in-frame clones and misses some; the assay was immunoSEQ multiplex PCR. The sample has about 51,000 clones; approximately 90% are singletons. This specimen comes from a study of blood T cell repertoires in COVID-19. Whole-study context: The study drew acute and convalescent COVID-19 samples from the United States, Italy and Spain. Sample material is recorded as cDNA or gDNA derived from T cells, B-cell-depleted T cells, or PBMCs.

The origin of this receptor is a man in his forties or fifties with acute or convalescent COVID-19. The material sequenced was peripheral blood. V is TRBV2 and J is TRBJ1-2; a possible D gene is TRBD1 (5 bases). CDR3 sequence reads: CASRMRGGYGYTF. The CDR3 nucleotides read TGTGCCAGCAGAATGCGGGGCGGCTATGGCTACACCTTC.